Each of the 8 T cell receptor beta chains below was sequenced from the same sample in a study of shared clonotypes between healthy human individuals (dated by TCRdb to 2018 to 2020). Library preparation used the immunoSEQ multiplex PCR assay. The table was pulled from immuneACCESS by TCRdb, which kept in-frame rearrangements only. Such tables lose some clones; where checked, under half of the loss comes from unresolved V genes, and the rest has no known cause. Counted in this sample were around 2,100,000 clones; about 95% of them appeared once. The top ten clones comprise more than 0.9% of the sample. CD8 naive samples were CD45RO-negative cells positively selected for CCR7, giving a CD45RA+CCR7+ population that excluded TemRA cells. Sequences were obtained from naive CD8+ T cells sorted from blood. The sample's cell subset or site label, in plain terms: CD45RA+CCR7+. Every receptor here comes from a man aged 18 to 30 in good health.

The chain carries TRBV27 and TRBJ2-5; D possibly corresponds to TRBD2 (7 bases). The germline V gene encodes CDR1 MNHEY and CDR2 SMNVEV (reference sequence). Trimming pared 7 bases from V and 5 bases from J, leaving 20 bases between. The CDR3 totals 15 residues. CDR3 protein: CASMGSDGGPETQYF. CDR3 coding DNA: TGTGCCAGCATGGGGTCCGACGGGGGGCCGGAGACCCAGTACTTC.

The chain combines TRBV7-9 with TRBJ2-1, with 14 bases aligning to TRBD2. From germline, CDR1 is SEHNR and CDR2 FQNEAQ (reference sequence). Germline trimming cut 6 bases from V and 6 bases from J; bases unmatched to any gene: 7. The CDR3 extends over 16 amino acids. CDR3 sequence reads: CASRTPGLAGVNEQFF. The CDR3 nucleotides are TGTGCCAGCAGAACGCCGGGACTAGCGGGAGTCAATGAGCAGTTCTTC.

The CDR3 reads CASSPDRGNQPQHF. The CDR3 DNA follows: TGTGCCAGCAGCCCCGACAGGGGCAATCAGCCCCAGCATTTT. The chain joins TRBV7-9 to TRBJ1-5; 7 nucleotides align to TRBD1. V trimming: 5 bases; J trimming: 2 bases; junction bases outside the gene matches: 3. CDR1 SEHNR and CDR2 FQNEAQ come from the germline V gene (reference sequence). The CDR3 spans 14 residues.

The count of this clone is one. The CDR3 here is CASSDTSGVYNEQFF. Written as DNA, the CDR3 is TGTGCCAGCAGCGATACTAGCGGTGTATACAATGAGCAGTTCTTC. The V call is TRBV9, the J call TRBJ2-1; the match to TRBD2 covers 8 bases. There are 15 residues in the CDR3. Germline CDR1 and CDR2: SGDLS and YYNGEE. V lost 3 bases and J lost 4; bases outside the gene matches: 6.

The chain couples TRBV5-1 to TRBJ2-7, with D maybe TRBD2 (6 bases). V lost 6 bases and J lost 0, with 10 bases in between. This CDR3 is built from 13 residues. Germline V gives CDR1 SGHRS, CDR2 YFSETQ. CDR3 sequence: CASNAGPSYEQYF. CDR3 nucleotides: TGCGCCAGCAATGCGGGACCCTCCTACGAGCAGTACTTC.

The chain combines TRBV19 with TRBJ1-1, with 7 bases identical to TRBD1. This CDR3 region has 15 residues. Germline assignment: CDR1 LNHDA and CDR2 SQIVND (reference sequence). V dropped 4 bases and J dropped 3; count of bases not matched to a gene: 8. CDR3 nucleotide sequence: TGTGCCAGTAGTACATACCGGGACAGCCACACTGAAGCTTTCTTT. Protein sequence: CASSTYRDSHTEAFF.

The chain combines TRBV18 with TRBJ2-7, with unresolved D. V was shortened by 0 bases and J by 3 bases, with 15 bases between the two germline ends. This CDR3 spans 16 amino acids. The germline V gene has CDR1 KGHSH and CDR2 LQKENI. The DNA for the CDR3 is TGTGCCAGCTCACCACCGGATACAGTACCGTTCTACGAGCAGTACTTC. It translates to CASSPPDTVPFYEQYF.

This clone was detected once. The V gene is TRBV5-4, the J gene TRBJ2-1; 10 bases fit TRBD2. With 10 bases clipped from V and 4 bases from J, the junction kept 5 bases outside the gene matches. Germline CDR1 is SGHNT and CDR2 is YYREEE (reference sequence). The CDR3 has 13 amino acids. CDR3 sequence: CALSGGLYNEQFF. DNA of the CDR3: TGTGCCCTTAGCGGGGGGTTATACAATGAGCAGTTCTTC.